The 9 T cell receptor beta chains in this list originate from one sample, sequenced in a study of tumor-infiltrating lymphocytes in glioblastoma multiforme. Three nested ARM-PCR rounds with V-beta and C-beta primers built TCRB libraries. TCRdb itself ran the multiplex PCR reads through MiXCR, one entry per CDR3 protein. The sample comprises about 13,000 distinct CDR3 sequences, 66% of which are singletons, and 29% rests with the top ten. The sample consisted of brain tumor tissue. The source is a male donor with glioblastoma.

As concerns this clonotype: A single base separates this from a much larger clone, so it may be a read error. DNA of the CDR3: TGCACCAGCAGCCAAGATCTAGGTCATCTAGCGGGAACCACAGATATGCAGTATTTT. It yields the protein CTSSQDLGHLAGTTDMQYF. The gene calls are TRBV1 and TRBJ2-3; the table's D call TRBD2 went unverified against the DNA. TRBV1 is given as a pseudogene. The CDR3 contains 19 residues.

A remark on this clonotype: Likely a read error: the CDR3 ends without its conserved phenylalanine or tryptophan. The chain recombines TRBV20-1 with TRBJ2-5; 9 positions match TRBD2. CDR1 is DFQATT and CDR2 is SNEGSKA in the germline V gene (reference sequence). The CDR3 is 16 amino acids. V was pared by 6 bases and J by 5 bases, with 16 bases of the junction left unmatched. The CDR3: CSAIDSSGRLHETQYH. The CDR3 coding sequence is TGCAGTGCCATAGACTCCAGCGGGAGGTTGCATGAGACCCAGTACCAC.

CDR3 sequence reads: CASSREGMGTLTQYF. Written as DNA, the CDR3 is TGTGCCAGCAGCCGGGAGGGAATGGGGACACTCACGCAGTATTTT. This chain links TRBV11-3 with TRBJ2-3; 8 nucleotides match TRBD2. The germline V gene has CDR1 SGHNT and CDR2 YENEEA. The CDR3 covers 15 residues. The V gene end was trimmed by 5 bases and the J gene end by 9 bases; junction bases not matched to a gene: 13. The variable domain in full, with the rest retrieved from reference TRBV11-3 and TRBJ2-3, is EAGVVQSPRYKIIEKKQPVAFWCNPISGHNTLYWYLQNLGQGPELLIRYENEEAVDDSQLPKDRFSAERLKGVDSTLKIQPAELGDSAVYLCASSREGMGTLTQYFGPGTRLTVL.

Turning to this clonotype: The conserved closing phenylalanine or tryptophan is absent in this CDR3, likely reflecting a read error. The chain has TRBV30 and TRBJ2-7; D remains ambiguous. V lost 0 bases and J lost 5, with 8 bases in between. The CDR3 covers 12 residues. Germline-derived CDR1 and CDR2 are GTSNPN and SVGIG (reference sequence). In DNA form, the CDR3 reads TGTGCCTGGAGTGTTTTTAGGAACGAGCAGTACCTC. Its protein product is CAWSVFRNEQYL.

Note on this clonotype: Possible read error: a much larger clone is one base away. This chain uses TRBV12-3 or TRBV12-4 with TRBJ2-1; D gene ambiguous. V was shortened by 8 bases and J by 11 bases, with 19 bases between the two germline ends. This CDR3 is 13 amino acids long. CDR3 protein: CASGPRAFEQQFF. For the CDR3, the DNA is TGTGCCAGCGGTCCCCGGGCCTTTGAACAGCAGTTCTTC.

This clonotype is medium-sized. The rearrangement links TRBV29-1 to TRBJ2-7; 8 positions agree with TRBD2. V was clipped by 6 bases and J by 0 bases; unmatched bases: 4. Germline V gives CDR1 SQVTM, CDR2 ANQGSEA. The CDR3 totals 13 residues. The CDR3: CSVTSGSSYEQYF. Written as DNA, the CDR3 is TGCAGCGTAACTAGCGGTAGCTCCTACGAGCAGTACTTC.

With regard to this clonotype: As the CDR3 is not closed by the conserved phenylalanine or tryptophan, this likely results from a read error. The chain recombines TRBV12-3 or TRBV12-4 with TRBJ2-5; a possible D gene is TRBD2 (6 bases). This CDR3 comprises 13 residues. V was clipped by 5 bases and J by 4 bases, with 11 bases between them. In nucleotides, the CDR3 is TGTGCCAGCAGTAATGAGGGACTAGAGACCCAGTACTCC. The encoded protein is CASSNEGLETQYS.

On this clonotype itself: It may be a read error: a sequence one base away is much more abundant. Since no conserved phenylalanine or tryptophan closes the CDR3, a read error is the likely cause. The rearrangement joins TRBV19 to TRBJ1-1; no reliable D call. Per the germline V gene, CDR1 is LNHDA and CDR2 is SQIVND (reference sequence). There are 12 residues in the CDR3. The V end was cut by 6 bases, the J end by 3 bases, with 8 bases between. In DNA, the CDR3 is TGTGCCAGTAGAGGGAGGCACACTGAAGCTTTCTAT. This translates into CASRGRHTEAFY.

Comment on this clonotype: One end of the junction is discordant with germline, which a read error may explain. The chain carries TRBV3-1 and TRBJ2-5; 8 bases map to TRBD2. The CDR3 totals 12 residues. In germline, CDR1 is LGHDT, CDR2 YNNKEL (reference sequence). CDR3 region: CASSQGTSGSDF. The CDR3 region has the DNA TGTGCCAGCAGCCAGGGGACTAGTGGGAGTGACTTC.